The 10 T cell receptor beta chains listed next were all sequenced from one sample in a study of relationships among human T cell subsets. The T cell receptor alpha and beta CDR3 regions were amplified from mRNA by semiquantitative ARM-PCR. Tagged nested gene-specific primers were used first, then communal superprimers amplified exponentially. TCRdb used MiXCR to reprocess the multiplex PCR reads, holding one entry per CDR3 protein. The sample consists of 7,000 to 8,500 distinct CDR3 sequences, around 64% of them appearing once. Anti-CD45RA microbeads isolated naive and transitional T cells from pooled CD4+ and CD8+ cells. Sequencing was performed on naive and transitional (CD45RA+) T cells sorted from blood. The receptors were gathered from a man aged 35 to 55 in good health.

This clonotype turned up a few times. CDR3 DNA: TGCGCCAGCAGCTTGGTTCCAGGCTCGGGGGAGACCCAGTACTTC. This codes for CASSLVPGSGETQYF. The V gene is TRBV5-1, the J gene TRBJ2-5; possibly TRBD2 for D (5 bases). The CDR3 is 15 residues long. V was cut by 0 bases and J by 5 bases, with 14 bases left in between. Germline V gene lookup returns CDR1 SGHRS and CDR2 YFSETQ.

The chain employs TRBV6-5 and TRBJ2-3, with 12 bases lining up with TRBD2. Germline V gives CDR1 MNHEY, CDR2 SVGAGI. V shed 6 bases and J 3 bases; nucleotides not matched to a gene: 7. The CDR3 has 16 residues. CDR3 DNA: TGTGCCAGCAGCCGTACACTAGCGGGAGGTACAGATACGCAGTATTTT. Translating it yields CASSRTLAGGTDTQYF.

V and J are TRBV13 and TRBJ2-7; TRBD2 might be the D (7 bases). The CDR3 totals 15 residues. Looked up from germline, CDR1 is PRHDT and CDR2 is FYEKMQ (reference sequence). Trimming left V 5 bases short and J 6 bases short, with 20 bases between. CDR3 loop: CASSPKGGKVIEQYF. CDR3 bases: TGTGCCAGCAGCCCCAAGGGGGGGAAAGTTATCGAGCAGTACTTC.

The chain employs TRBV12-3 or TRBV12-4 and TRBJ2-2, with TRBD2 identical over 7 bases. V shed 4 bases, J shed 5 bases, and the junction held 4 bases outside the gene matches. The CDR3 is 14 amino acids. CDR3 sequence (DNA): TGTGCCAGCAGTTCGGGAGGCAGGACCGGGGAGCTGTTTTTT. This encodes CASSSGGRTGELFF.

In this sample, this clonotype turned up a few times. The gene calls are TRBV2 and TRBJ2-7; D gene unclear. The CDR3 has 12 residues. Germline values: CDR1 SNHLY, CDR2 FYNNEI. The ends were cut back, 5 bases at V and 4 bases at J, with 9 bases in the middle. Written as DNA, the CDR3 is TGTGCCAGCAGTTCCGGGTTTTACGAGCAGTACTTC. Residues: CASSSGFYEQYF. The entire variable domain, with the rest obtained from reference TRBV2 and TRBJ2-7, is as follows: EPEVTQTPSHQVTQMGQEVILRCVPISNHLYFYWYRQILGQKVEFLVSFYNNEISEKSEIFDDQFSVERPDGSNFTLKIRSTKLEDSAMYFCASSSGFYEQYFGPGTRLTVT.

This clonotype was seen more than once but under ten times. This chain joins TRBV30 and TRBJ2-5; D is ambiguous. With 3 bases removed from V and 4 bases from J, the gap between germline ends came to 15 bases. Germline CDR1 is GTSNPN and CDR2 is SVGIG (reference sequence). This CDR3 spans 14 amino acids. CDR3 coding DNA: TGTGCCTGGAGCGCCGCCTCGGCCCTAGAGACCCAGTACTTC. As protein: CAWSAASALETQYF. The variable domain in full, completed from reference TRBV30 and TRBJ2-5, reads SQTIHQWPATLVQPVGSPLSLECTVEGTSNPNLYWYRQAAGRGLQLLFYSVGIGQISSEVPQNLSASRPQDRQFILSSKKLLLSDSGFYLCAWSAASALETQYFGPGTRLLVL.

The V gene is TRBV5-1, the J gene TRBJ2-7, with 8 bases identical to TRBD2. V dropped 2 bases and J dropped 0; count of bases not matched to a gene: 1. CDR3 length: 14 amino acids. CDR1 and CDR2 from the germline V gene are SGHRS and YFSETQ. The CDR3 sequence is CASSFSGVSYEQYF. For the CDR3, the DNA is TGCGCCAGCAGCTTTAGCGGGGTCTCCTACGAGCAGTACTTC. The variable domain in full, with the rest retrieved from reference TRBV5-1 and TRBJ2-7, is KAGVTQTPRYLIKTRGQQVTLSCSPISGHRSVSWYQQTPGQGLQFLFEYFSETQRNKGNFPGRFSGRQFSNSRSEMNVSTLELGDSALYLCASSFSGVSYEQYFGPGTRLTVT.

Comment on this clonotype: The junction shows a germline mismatch at one end, possibly a read error. This chain joins TRBV5-4 and TRBJ1-4; D remains ambiguous. The CDR3 is made up of 13 amino acids. Germline V lookup: CDR1 SGHNT, CDR2 YYREEE (reference sequence). The CDR3 DNA follows: TGCGCCAGCAGCTTGGCCCCGAATGAAAAACTGTTTTTT. The encoded protein is CASSLAPNEKLFF.

The rearrangement links TRBV2 to TRBJ2-2; D may be TRBD1 (6 bases). Per germline, CDR1 SNHLY and CDR2 FYNNEI. This CDR3 region has 15 residues. V shed 3 bases and J shed 0 bases, with 8 bases lying between them. DNA for the CDR3: TGTGCCAGCAGTGAGGGACAATCGAACACCGGGGAGCTGTTTTTT. Translated: CASSEGQSNTGELFF.

V and J are TRBV30 and TRBJ2-5; maybe TRBD1 (6 bases). Germline V CDR1 and CDR2: GTSNPN, SVGIG (reference sequence). The CDR3 runs to 13 residues. Trimming removed 1 base from V and 3 bases from J, with 9 bases in between. As DNA, the CDR3 is TGTGCCTGGAGTGCGGACAGCGAAGAGACCCAGTACTTC. As protein: CAWSADSEETQYF.